A single T cell receptor beta chain is shown here with its context. Authors' analysis steps: Nucleated cell number was recorded as an estimate derived from reference gene primer amplification. TCRdb's table, derived via immunoSEQ multiplex PCR, lists solely in-frame clones and lacks some. The V and J calls and clone size are taken from that table; D and trimming were inferred from the DNA. Seen here are about 260,000 clones, roughly 83% observed once, and the top ten hold around 2%. The sample belongs to a study of blood T cell repertoires in COVID-19. Whole-study context: Samples taken during acute and convalescent COVID-19 were collected in the United States, Italy and Spain.

Sequenced sample: PBMCs or T cells enriched from blood (not recorded which). This TCR derives from a woman aged 45-65 years who had recovered from COVID-19.

In DNA, the CDR3 is TGTGCCAGCAGGCTAATTCGTAGCTCCTATAATTCACCCCTCCACTTT. It yields the protein CASRLIRSSYNSPLHF. The chain couples TRBV28 to TRBJ1-6; unclear D gene. CDR1 and CDR2 (germline): MDHEN, SYDVKM. V was trimmed by 6 bases and J by 0 bases, leaving 12 bases between them. CDR3 length: 16 residues.